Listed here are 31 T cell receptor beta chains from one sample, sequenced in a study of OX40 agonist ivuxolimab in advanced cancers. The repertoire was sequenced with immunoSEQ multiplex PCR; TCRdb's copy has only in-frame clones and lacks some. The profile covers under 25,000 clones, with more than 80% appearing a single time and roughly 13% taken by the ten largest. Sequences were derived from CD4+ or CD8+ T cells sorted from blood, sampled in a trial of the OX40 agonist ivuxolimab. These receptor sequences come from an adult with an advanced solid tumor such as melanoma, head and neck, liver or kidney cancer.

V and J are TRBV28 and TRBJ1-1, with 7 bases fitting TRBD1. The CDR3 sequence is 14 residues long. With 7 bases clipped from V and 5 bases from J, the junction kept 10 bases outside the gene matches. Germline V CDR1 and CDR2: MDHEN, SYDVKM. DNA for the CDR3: TGTGCCAGCAATTCACAGGGGCAGGGAACTGAAGCTTTCTTT. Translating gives CASNSQGQGTEAFF.

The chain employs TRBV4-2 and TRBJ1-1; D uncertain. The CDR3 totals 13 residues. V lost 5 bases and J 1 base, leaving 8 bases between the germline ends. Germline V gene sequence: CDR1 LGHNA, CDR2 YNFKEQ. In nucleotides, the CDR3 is TGTGCCAGCAGCTTTAACAAGAACACTGAAGCTTTCTTT. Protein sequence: CASSFNKNTEAFF.

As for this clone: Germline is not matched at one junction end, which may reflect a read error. The CDR3 is CAGSPVGETNEKLFF. The CDR3 nucleotides are TGTGCCGGCAGCCCCGTCGGGGAAACTAATGAAAAACTGTTTTTT. The chain links TRBV7-2 to TRBJ1-4, with unresolved D. From germline, CDR1 is SGHTA and CDR2 FQGNSA. This CDR3 region has 15 residues.

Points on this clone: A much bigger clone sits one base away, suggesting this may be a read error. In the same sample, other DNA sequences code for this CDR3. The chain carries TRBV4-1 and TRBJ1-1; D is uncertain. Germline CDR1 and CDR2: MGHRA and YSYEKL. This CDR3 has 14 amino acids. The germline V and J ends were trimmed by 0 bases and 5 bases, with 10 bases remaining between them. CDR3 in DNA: TGCGCCAGCAGCCAAGATGGGAGGGAGACTGAAGCTTTCTTT. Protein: CASSQDGRETEAFF.

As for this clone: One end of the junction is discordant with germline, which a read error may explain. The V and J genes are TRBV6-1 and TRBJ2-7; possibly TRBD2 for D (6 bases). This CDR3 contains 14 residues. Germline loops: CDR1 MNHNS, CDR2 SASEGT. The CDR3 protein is CAGSGPGVLNEQYF. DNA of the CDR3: TGTGCCGGCAGTGGCCCGGGAGTTTTAAACGAGCAGTACTTC.

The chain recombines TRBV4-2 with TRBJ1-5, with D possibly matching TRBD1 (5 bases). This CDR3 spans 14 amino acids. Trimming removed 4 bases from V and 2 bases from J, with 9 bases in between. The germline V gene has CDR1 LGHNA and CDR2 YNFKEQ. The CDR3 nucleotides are TGTGCCAGCAGCCTGGGGGGGGGCAATCAGCCCCAGCATTTT. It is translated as CASSLGGGNQPQHF.

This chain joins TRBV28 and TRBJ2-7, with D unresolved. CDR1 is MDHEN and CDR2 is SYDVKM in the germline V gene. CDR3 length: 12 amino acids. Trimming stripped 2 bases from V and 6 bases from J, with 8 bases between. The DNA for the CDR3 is TGTGCCAGCAGTTTAGGTTTCCGCGAGCAGTACTTC. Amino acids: CASSLGFREQYF.

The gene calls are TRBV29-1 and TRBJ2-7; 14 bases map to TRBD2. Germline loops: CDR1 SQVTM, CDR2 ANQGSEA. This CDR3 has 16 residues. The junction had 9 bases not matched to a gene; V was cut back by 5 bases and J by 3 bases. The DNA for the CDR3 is TGCAGCGTTTTCGGGACTAGCGGGGGAAACCGCTACGAGCAGTACTTC. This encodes CSVFGTSGGNRYEQYF.

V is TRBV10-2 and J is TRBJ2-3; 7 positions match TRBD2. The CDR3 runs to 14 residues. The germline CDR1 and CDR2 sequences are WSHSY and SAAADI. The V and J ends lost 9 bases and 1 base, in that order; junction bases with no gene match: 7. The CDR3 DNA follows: TGCGCCAGTTCGGGGGGACGGGGCACAGATACGCAGTATTTT. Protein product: CASSGGRGTDTQYF.

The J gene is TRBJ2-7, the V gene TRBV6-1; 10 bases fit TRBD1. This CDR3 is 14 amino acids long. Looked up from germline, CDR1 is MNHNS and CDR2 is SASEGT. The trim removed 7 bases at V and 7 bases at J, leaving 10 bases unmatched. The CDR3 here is CASTYKGQGGEQYF. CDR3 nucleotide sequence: TGTGCCAGCACCTATAAAGGACAGGGGGGAGAGCAGTACTTC.

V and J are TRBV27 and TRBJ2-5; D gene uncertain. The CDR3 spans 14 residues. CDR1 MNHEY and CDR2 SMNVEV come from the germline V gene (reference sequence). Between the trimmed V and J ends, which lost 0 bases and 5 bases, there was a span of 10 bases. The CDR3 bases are TGTGCCAGCAGTTTATCGATTTTGGGGGAGACCCAGTACTTC. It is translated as CASSLSILGETQYF.

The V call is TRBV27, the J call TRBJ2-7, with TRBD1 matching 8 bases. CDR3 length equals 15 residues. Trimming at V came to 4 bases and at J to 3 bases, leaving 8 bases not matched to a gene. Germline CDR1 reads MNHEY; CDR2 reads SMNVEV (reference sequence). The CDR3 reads CASSSGTGLHYEQYF. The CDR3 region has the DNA TGTGCCAGCAGTTCGGGGACAGGCCTCCACTACGAGCAGTACTTC.

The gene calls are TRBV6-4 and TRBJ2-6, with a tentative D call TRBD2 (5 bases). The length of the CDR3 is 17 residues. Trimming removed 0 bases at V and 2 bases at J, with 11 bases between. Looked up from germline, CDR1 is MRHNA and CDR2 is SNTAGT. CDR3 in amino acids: CASSDSRTDTGANVLTF. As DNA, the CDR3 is TGTGCCAGCAGTGACTCGCGGACTGATACTGGGGCCAACGTCCTGACTTTC.

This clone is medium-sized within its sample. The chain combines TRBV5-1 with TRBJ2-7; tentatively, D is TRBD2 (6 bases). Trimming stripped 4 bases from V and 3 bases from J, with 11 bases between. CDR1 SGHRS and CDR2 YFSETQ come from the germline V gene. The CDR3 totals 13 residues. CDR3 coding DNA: TGCGCCAGCAGCGCGGGACTGTACTACGAGCAGTACTTC. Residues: CASSAGLYYEQYF.

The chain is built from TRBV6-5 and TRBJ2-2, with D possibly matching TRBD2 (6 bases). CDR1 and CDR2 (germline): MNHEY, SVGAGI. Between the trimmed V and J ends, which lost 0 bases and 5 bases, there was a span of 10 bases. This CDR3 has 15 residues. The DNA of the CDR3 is TGTGCCAGCAGTTACTCAGGAGGGATTACCGGGGAGCTGTTTTTT. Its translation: CASSYSGGITGELFF.

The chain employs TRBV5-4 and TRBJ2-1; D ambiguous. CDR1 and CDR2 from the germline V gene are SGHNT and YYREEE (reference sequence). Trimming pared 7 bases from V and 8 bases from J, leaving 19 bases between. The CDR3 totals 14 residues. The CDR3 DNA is TGTGCCAGCGGTACAAGCGATTCTTGGGATGAGCAGTTCTTC. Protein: CASGTSDSWDEQFF.

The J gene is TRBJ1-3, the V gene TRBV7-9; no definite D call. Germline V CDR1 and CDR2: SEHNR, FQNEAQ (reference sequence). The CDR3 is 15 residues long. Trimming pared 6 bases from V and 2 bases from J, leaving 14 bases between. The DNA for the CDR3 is TGTGCCAGCAGGGCGGATGAAGGTCCTGGAAACACCATATATTTT. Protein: CASRADEGPGNTIYF.

CDR3 sequence (DNA): TGTGCCAGCAGCTTCGGGTTTGACACTGAAGCTTTCTTT. It encodes CASSFGFDTEAFF. This chain joins TRBV5-6 and TRBJ1-1; D remains unclear. Germline CDR1 and CDR2: SGHDT and YYEEEE. V was trimmed by 2 bases and J by 3 bases, leaving 8 bases between them. CDR3 length: 13 residues.

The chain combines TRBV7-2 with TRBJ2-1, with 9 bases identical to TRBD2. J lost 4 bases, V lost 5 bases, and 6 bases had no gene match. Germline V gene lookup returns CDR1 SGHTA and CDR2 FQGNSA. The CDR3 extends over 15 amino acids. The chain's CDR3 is CASSLSGGHYNEQFF. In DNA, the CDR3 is TGTGCCAGCAGCCTCAGCGGGGGGCATTACAATGAGCAGTTCTTC.

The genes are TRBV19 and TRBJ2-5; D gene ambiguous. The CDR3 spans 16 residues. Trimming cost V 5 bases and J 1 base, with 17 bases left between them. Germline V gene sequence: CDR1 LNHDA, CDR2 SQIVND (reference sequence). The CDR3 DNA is TGTGCCAGTAGTGACCCTTTCGTAGGTGCCCAAGAGACCCAGTACTTC. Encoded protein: CASSDPFVGAQETQYF. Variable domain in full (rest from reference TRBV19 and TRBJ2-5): DGGITQSPKYLFRKEGQNVTLSCEQNLNHDAMYWYRQDPGQGLRLIYYSQIVNDFQKGDIAEGYSVSREKKESFPLTVTSAQKNPTAFYLCASSDPFVGAQETQYFGPGTRLLVL.

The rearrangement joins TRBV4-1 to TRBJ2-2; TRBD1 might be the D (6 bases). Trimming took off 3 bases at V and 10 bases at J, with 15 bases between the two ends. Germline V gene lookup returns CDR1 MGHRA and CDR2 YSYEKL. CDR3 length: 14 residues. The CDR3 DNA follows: TGCGCCAGCAGCCACCTTACAGGGTTGGAGGAGCTGTTTTTT. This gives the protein CASSHLTGLEELFF.

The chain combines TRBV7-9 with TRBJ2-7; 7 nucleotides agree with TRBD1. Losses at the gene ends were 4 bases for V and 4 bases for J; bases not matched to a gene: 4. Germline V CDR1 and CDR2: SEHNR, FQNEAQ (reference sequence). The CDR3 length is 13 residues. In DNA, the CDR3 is TGTGCCAGCAGCTCGGGACAGCCGTACGAGCAGTACTTC. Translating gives CASSSGQPYEQYF.

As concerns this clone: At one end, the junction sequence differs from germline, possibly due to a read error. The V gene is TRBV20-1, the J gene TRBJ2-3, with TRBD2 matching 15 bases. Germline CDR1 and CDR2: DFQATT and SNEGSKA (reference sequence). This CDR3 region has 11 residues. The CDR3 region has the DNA TGCAGTGCTAGAGTGGGACTAGCGGGAGGTTTT. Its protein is CSARVGLAGGF.

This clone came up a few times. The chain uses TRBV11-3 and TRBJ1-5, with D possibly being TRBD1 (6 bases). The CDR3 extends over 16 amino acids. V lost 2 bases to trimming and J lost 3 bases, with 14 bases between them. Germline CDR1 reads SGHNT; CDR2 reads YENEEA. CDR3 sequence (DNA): TGTGCCAGCAGCTTACCCTGCAGGGGCTACAATCAGCCCCAGCATTTT. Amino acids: CASSLPCRGYNQPQHF.

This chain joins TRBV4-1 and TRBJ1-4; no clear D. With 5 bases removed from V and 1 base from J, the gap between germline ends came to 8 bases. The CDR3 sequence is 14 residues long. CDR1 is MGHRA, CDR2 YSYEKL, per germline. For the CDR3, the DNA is TGCGCCAGCAGCATACGAGTAACTAATGAAAAACTGTTTTTT. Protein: CASSIRVTNEKLFF.

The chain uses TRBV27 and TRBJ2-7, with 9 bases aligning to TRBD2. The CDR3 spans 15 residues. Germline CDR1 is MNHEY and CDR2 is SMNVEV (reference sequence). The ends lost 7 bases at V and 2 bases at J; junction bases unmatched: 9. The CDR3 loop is CASISGREGTYEQYF. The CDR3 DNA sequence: TGTGCCAGCATCTCGGGGCGGGAGGGAACCTACGAGCAGTACTTC.

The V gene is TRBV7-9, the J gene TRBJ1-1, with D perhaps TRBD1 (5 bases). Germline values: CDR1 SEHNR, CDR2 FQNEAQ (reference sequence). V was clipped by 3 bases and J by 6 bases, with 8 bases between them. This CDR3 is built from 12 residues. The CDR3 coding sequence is TGTGCCAGCAGCTTTCGGACACCTGAAGCTTTCTTT. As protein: CASSFRTPEAFF.

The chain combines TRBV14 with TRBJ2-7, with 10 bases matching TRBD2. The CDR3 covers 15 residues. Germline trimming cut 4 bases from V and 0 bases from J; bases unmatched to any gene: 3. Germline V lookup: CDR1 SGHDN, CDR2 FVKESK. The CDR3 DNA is TGTGCCAGCAGCCTTAGCGGGAGGAGCTCCTACGAGCAGTACTTC. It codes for CASSLSGRSSYEQYF.

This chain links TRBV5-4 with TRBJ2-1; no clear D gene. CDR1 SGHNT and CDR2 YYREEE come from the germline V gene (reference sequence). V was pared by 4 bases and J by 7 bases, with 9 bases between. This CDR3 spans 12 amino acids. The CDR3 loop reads CASSLYMNEQFF. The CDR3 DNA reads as TGTGCCAGCAGCCTTTATATGAATGAGCAGTTCTTC.

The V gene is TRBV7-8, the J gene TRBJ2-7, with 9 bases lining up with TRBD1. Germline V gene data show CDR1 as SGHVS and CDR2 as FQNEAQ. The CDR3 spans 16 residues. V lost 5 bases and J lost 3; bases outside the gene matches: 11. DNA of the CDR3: TGTGCCAGCAGCCACCGACAGGGGGATACCCTCTACGAGCAGTACTTC. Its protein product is CASSHRQGDTLYEQYF.

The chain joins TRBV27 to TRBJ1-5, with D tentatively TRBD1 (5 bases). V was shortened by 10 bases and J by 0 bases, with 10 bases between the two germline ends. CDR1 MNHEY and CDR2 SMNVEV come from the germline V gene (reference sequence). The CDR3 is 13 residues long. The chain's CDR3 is CATRDRSNQPQHF. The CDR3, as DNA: TGTGCCACCCGGGACCGTAGCAATCAGCCCCAGCATTTT.